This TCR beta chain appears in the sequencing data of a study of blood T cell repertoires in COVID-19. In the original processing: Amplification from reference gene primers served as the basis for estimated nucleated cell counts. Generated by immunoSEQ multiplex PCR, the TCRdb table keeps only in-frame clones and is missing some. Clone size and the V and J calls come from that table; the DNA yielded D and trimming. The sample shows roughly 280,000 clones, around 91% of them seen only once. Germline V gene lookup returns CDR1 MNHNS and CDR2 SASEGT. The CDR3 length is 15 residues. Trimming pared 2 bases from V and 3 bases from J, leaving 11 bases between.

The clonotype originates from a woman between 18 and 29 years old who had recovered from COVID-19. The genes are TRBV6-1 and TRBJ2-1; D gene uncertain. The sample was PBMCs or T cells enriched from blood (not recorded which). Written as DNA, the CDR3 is TGTGCCAGCAGTGAACGGGTACTCGGCTACAATGAGCAGTTCTTC. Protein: CASSERVLGYNEQFF.